This TCR beta chain was identified in a study of T cell repertoires in cytomegalovirus infection. The ends were cut back, 1 base at V and 7 bases at J, with 17 bases in the middle. This CDR3 has 16 amino acids. Germline V lookup: CDR1 MNHEY, CDR2 SMNVEV (reference sequence). TCRdb re-called the reads with MiXCR, one entry per CDR3 protein. This sample yields around 340,000 distinct CDR3 sequences, of which under 35% are seen a single time; 20% belongs to the top ten. In this sample, this clonotype turned up a few times. No antigen is known for it. The chain combines TRBV27 with TRBJ2-1, with D unclear. The sample in question was cultured PBMCs, obtained from culture after CMV antigen stimulation. The TCR comes from a human donor in good health (CMV status not recorded). Some clones in this sample may be carry-over from other donors' samples. CDR3: CASSLFPPPQTNEQFF. The CDR3 DNA reads TGTGCCAGCAGTTTATTCCCTCCCCCACAGACAAATGAGCAGTTCTTC.